These T cell receptor beta chains were read from a single sample in a study of blood T cell repertoires in COVID-19. Method: immunoSEQ multiplex PCR; TCRdb's copy keeps in-frame clones and lacks some. The table lists over 150,000 clones, around 83% of them singletons, with 0.85% to 1.2% in the top ten. The sequenced material came from peripheral blood. The receptor source for this set is a man aged 35 to 55 with acute or convalescent COVID-19. Each CDR3 is given with its conserved first and last residue. Each record gives: CDR3 length, clone size, J gene, D gene, V gene, CDR3 DNA, CDR3 protein. A D gene is named only where the DNA matches it firmly. Clone size, where shown, is once, few, many, or a class for clones that have expanded.

cdr3_length: 15
clone_size: -
j_call: TRBJ2-2
d_call: TRBD1
v_call: TRBV7-9
cdr3_nt: TGTGCCAGCAGCAGGACAGGGATCGACACCGGGGAGCTGTTTTTT
cdr3_aa: CASSRTGIDTGELFF

cdr3_length: 15
clone_size: few
j_call: TRBJ1-6
d_call: TRBD1
v_call: TRBV19
cdr3_nt: TGTGCCAGTAGTATAGCAGCAGGGGGAAATTCACCCCTCCACTTT
cdr3_aa: CASSIAAGGNSPLHF

cdr3_length: 13
clone_size: once
j_call: TRBJ2-2
d_call: TRBD2
v_call: TRBV12-3/TRBV12-4
cdr3_nt: TGTGCCAGCAGTTTGGGGAGGGCCGGGGAGCTGTTTTTT
cdr3_aa: CASSLGRAGELFF

cdr3_length: 16
clone_size: -
j_call: TRBJ2-7
d_call: TRBD1
v_call: TRBV7-2
cdr3_nt: TGTGCCAGCCACCCCGGCGGGACAGGGAGCTCCTACGAGCAGTACTTC
cdr3_aa: CASHPGGTGSSYEQYF

cdr3_length: 16
clone_size: -
j_call: TRBJ2-5
d_call: TRBD2
v_call: TRBV7-3
cdr3_nt: TGTGCCAGCAGCTCCGGGACTAGCGGGGGGCAGGAGACCCAGTACTTC
cdr3_aa: CASSSGTSGGQETQYF

cdr3_length: 12
clone_size: -
j_call: TRBJ1-1
d_call: -
v_call: TRBV13
cdr3_nt: TGTGCCAGCAGCCGACAGCGCACTGAAGCTTTCTTT
cdr3_aa: CASSRQRTEAFF

cdr3_length: 15
clone_size: -
j_call: TRBJ1-2
d_call: -
v_call: TRBV27
cdr3_nt: TGTGCCAGCAGTAGTACAGGCAGGGGCGATTATGGCTACACCTTC
cdr3_aa: CASSSTGRGDYGYTF

cdr3_length: 12
clone_size: -
j_call: TRBJ1-1
d_call: TRBD1
v_call: TRBV30
cdr3_nt: TGTGCCTGGAGTCCAGGACAGGGCCGAACTTTCTTT
cdr3_aa: CAWSPGQGRTFF

cdr3_length: 13
clone_size: -
j_call: TRBJ2-1
d_call: -
v_call: TRBV2
cdr3_nt: TGTGCCAGCCACCCTACTAGTCTCGGTGAGCAGTTCTTC
cdr3_aa: CASHPTSLGEQFF

cdr3_length: 12
clone_size: few
j_call: TRBJ2-1
d_call: TRBD2
v_call: TRBV6-2/TRBV6-3
cdr3_nt: TGTGCCAGCAGCGGGGGGGCCAATGAGCAGTTCTTC
cdr3_aa: CASSGGANEQFF

cdr3_length: 15
clone_size: once
j_call: TRBJ1-1
d_call: -
v_call: TRBV5-4
cdr3_nt: TGTGCCAGCAGCTTGGACCCACAGAGTTGGACTGAAGCTTTCTTT
cdr3_aa: CASSLDPQSWTEAFF

cdr3_length: 14
clone_size: -
j_call: TRBJ2-3
d_call: -
v_call: TRBV5-1
cdr3_nt: TGCGCCAGCAGCCCTCAGGGAAACCCAGATACGCAGTATTTT
cdr3_aa: CASSPQGNPDTQYF

cdr3_length: 11
clone_size: -
j_call: TRBJ2-5
d_call: -
v_call: TRBV6-5
cdr3_nt: TGTGCCAGCAGTTCGTCCGAGACCCAGTACTTC
cdr3_aa: CASSSSETQYF

cdr3_length: 14
clone_size: -
j_call: TRBJ2-3
d_call: -
v_call: TRBV6-4
cdr3_nt: TGTGCCAGCAGTGACGCAGGGGGGACAGATACGCAGTATTTT
cdr3_aa: CASSDAGGTDTQYF

cdr3_length: 15
clone_size: -
j_call: TRBJ1-6
d_call: -
v_call: TRBV4-1
cdr3_nt: TGCGCCAGCAGCCTAACAGGACAGCAGTCCTCACCCCTCCACTTT
cdr3_aa: CASSLTGQQSSPLHF

cdr3_length: 13
clone_size: -
j_call: TRBJ1-5
d_call: -
v_call: TRBV27
cdr3_nt: TGTGCCAGCAGCAGGGATTGGGGTCAGCCCCAGCATTTT
cdr3_aa: CASSRDWGQPQHF

cdr3_length: 16
clone_size: -
j_call: TRBJ2-2
d_call: -
v_call: TRBV2
cdr3_nt: TGTGCCAGCAGTGAAGCGCTTCTCCGGACAGCCGGGGAGCTGTTTTTT
cdr3_aa: CASSEALLRTAGELFF

cdr3_length: 16
clone_size: few
j_call: TRBJ1-2
d_call: TRBD1
v_call: TRBV6-2/TRBV6-3
cdr3_nt: TGTGCCAGCAGTTACCCCGGGACAGGAGGGGCGCATGGCTACACCTTC
cdr3_aa: CASSYPGTGGAHGYTF

cdr3_length: 18
clone_size: -
j_call: TRBJ1-5
d_call: -
v_call: TRBV5-1
cdr3_nt: TGCGCTCGCGAGGGGAGGCGCTCCTCGAGTTTTAGCAATCAGCCCCAGCATTTT
cdr3_aa: CAREGRRSSSFSNQPQHF

cdr3_length: 14
clone_size: -
j_call: TRBJ1-1
d_call: TRBD1
v_call: TRBV7-2
cdr3_nt: TGTGCCAGCAGCGTCCGACAGGGTAACACTGAAGCTTTCTTT
cdr3_aa: CASSVRQGNTEAFF

cdr3_length: 20
clone_size: -
j_call: TRBJ2-7
d_call: -
v_call: TRBV30
cdr3_nt: TGTGCCTGGAGTGTAGGTAAAGGGTCCCAGGGGAGGGAGTTAGCGTACGAGCAGTACTTC
cdr3_aa: CAWSVGKGSQGRELAYEQYF

cdr3_length: 14
clone_size: many
j_call: TRBJ1-1
d_call: -
v_call: TRBV19
cdr3_nt: TGTGCCAGTATGGCGACAGGCTTGAACACTGAAGCTTTCTTT
cdr3_aa: CASMATGLNTEAFF

cdr3_length: 15
clone_size: -
j_call: TRBJ2-3
d_call: TRBD2
v_call: TRBV6-5
cdr3_nt: TGTGCCAGCAGTTCCCAGCGGGGGTCCACAGATACGCAGTATTTT
cdr3_aa: CASSSQRGSTDTQYF

cdr3_length: 15
clone_size: -
j_call: TRBJ2-5
d_call: TRBD2
v_call: TRBV30
cdr3_nt: TGTGCCTGGAGTCCCCCCGGGGGGGCCTGGGAGACCCAGTACTTC
cdr3_aa: CAWSPPGGAWETQYF

cdr3_length: 13
clone_size: -
j_call: TRBJ1-1
d_call: -
v_call: TRBV27
cdr3_nt: TGTGCCAGCCGTCCCCGACACATTACTGAAGCTTTCTTT
cdr3_aa: CASRPRHITEAFF

cdr3_length: 11
clone_size: -
j_call: TRBJ1-6
d_call: -
v_call: TRBV20-1
cdr3_nt: TGCAGTGCGGGACTTAATTCACCCCTCCACTTT
cdr3_aa: CSAGLNSPLHF

cdr3_length: 15
clone_size: -
j_call: TRBJ1-6
d_call: TRBD1
v_call: TRBV9
cdr3_nt: TGTGCCAGCAGCGGACAGGGGGTAAAAAGCTCACCCCTCCACTTT
cdr3_aa: CASSGQGVKSSPLHF

cdr3_length: 15
clone_size: -
j_call: TRBJ1-4
d_call: -
v_call: TRBV24-1
cdr3_nt: TGTGCCACCAGTGACCCGTTTTCAACTAATGAAAAACTGTTTTTT
cdr3_aa: CATSDPFSTNEKLFF

cdr3_length: 15
clone_size: -
j_call: TRBJ1-4
d_call: -
v_call: TRBV2
cdr3_nt: TGTGCCAGCAGGGCAAGGACAGCAACTAATGAAAAACTGTTTTTT
cdr3_aa: CASRARTATNEKLFF

cdr3_length: 14
clone_size: -
j_call: TRBJ1-2
d_call: -
v_call: TRBV10-3
cdr3_nt: TGTGCCATCAGCCCCGGGACATGGCACTATGGCTACACCTTC
cdr3_aa: CAISPGTWHYGYTF

cdr3_length: 13
clone_size: few
j_call: TRBJ2-3
d_call: TRBD1
v_call: TRBV5-8
cdr3_nt: TGTGCCAGCAGCTGGGACAGGGAAGATACGCAGTATTTT
cdr3_aa: CASSWDREDTQYF

cdr3_length: 14
clone_size: -
j_call: TRBJ2-7
d_call: -
v_call: TRBV28
cdr3_nt: TGTGCCAGCAGACTTTCTTCAGGGGACTACGAGCAGTACTTC
cdr3_aa: CASRLSSGDYEQYF

cdr3_length: 14
clone_size: few
j_call: TRBJ2-7
d_call: -
v_call: TRBV7-2
cdr3_nt: TGTGCCAGCAGCCGGGGGGCGGAAAACTACGAGCAGTACTTC
cdr3_aa: CASSRGAENYEQYF

cdr3_length: 14
clone_size: -
j_call: TRBJ2-1
d_call: -
v_call: TRBV10-3
cdr3_nt: TGTGCCATCAGTGTTCAGGGTTATTACAATGAGCAGTTCTTC
cdr3_aa: CAISVQGYYNEQFF

cdr3_length: 15
clone_size: once
j_call: TRBJ2-1
d_call: -
v_call: TRBV3-1/TRBV3-2
cdr3_nt: TGTGCCAGCAGCCAAGACGGGGGTGAACTCAATGAGCAGTTCTTC
cdr3_aa: CASSQDGGELNEQFF

cdr3_length: 13
clone_size: -
j_call: TRBJ2-7
d_call: -
v_call: TRBV2
cdr3_nt: TGTGCCAGCAGTCCCGGACAGTCCTACGAGCAGTACTTC
cdr3_aa: CASSPGQSYEQYF

cdr3_length: 15
clone_size: -
j_call: TRBJ2-3
d_call: TRBD2
v_call: TRBV7-3
cdr3_nt: TGTGCCAGCAGCTTAGCCCAGCGGGGGAAAGATACGCAGTATTTT
cdr3_aa: CASSLAQRGKDTQYF

cdr3_length: 14
clone_size: once
j_call: TRBJ1-1
d_call: TRBD1
v_call: TRBV29-1
cdr3_nt: TGCAGCGGGTGGGACAGGGGAATGAACACTGAAGCTTTCTTT
cdr3_aa: CSGWDRGMNTEAFF

cdr3_length: 14
clone_size: -
j_call: TRBJ1-2
d_call: -
v_call: TRBV5-1
cdr3_nt: TGCGCCAGCAGCCCGGGTCCGAGCCTCTTAGGCTACACCTTC
cdr3_aa: CASSPGPSLLGYTF

cdr3_length: 15
clone_size: -
j_call: TRBJ2-3
d_call: -
v_call: TRBV6-5
cdr3_nt: TGTGCCAGCGGCGTAGCGGAGGAAGCCACAGATACGCAGTATTTT
cdr3_aa: CASGVAEEATDTQYF

cdr3_length: 16
clone_size: -
j_call: TRBJ2-2
d_call: -
v_call: TRBV5-1
cdr3_nt: TGCGCCAGCAGCTTGTCCCCACAGGGGAACACCGGGGAGCTGTTTTTT
cdr3_aa: CASSLSPQGNTGELFF

cdr3_length: 13
clone_size: -
j_call: TRBJ2-2
d_call: -
v_call: TRBV9
cdr3_nt: TGTGCCAGCAGCCCCTGGGGGGCCGGGGAGCTGTTTTTT
cdr3_aa: CASSPWGAGELFF

cdr3_length: 14
clone_size: -
j_call: TRBJ2-7
d_call: -
v_call: TRBV7-8
cdr3_nt: TGTGCCAGCAGCATGATCGACAATTCCTACGAGCAGTACTTC
cdr3_aa: CASSMIDNSYEQYF

cdr3_length: 14
clone_size: -
j_call: TRBJ2-7
d_call: -
v_call: TRBV12-2
cdr3_nt: TGTGCAAGTCGCTTAGGGGGACAGAGCTACGAGCAGTACTTC
cdr3_aa: CASRLGGQSYEQYF

cdr3_length: 17
clone_size: -
j_call: TRBJ2-1
d_call: TRBD2
v_call: TRBV29-1
cdr3_nt: TGCAGCGTGGCTGGACTAGCGGGGGCCAGCTCCTACAATGAGCAGTTCTTC
cdr3_aa: CSVAGLAGASSYNEQFF

cdr3_length: 15
clone_size: -
j_call: TRBJ1-1
d_call: -
v_call: TRBV5-4
cdr3_nt: TGTGCCAGCAGCTTGAGGCACAGGGAAAACACTGAAGCTTTCTTT
cdr3_aa: CASSLRHRENTEAFF

cdr3_length: 13
clone_size: -
j_call: TRBJ2-3
d_call: -
v_call: TRBV19
cdr3_nt: TGTGCCAGTAGTGGCAGGGTTACAGATACGCAGTATTTT
cdr3_aa: CASSGRVTDTQYF

cdr3_length: 14
clone_size: -
j_call: TRBJ2-1
d_call: -
v_call: TRBV19
cdr3_nt: TGTGCCAGTAGTACGCCCCAGGGGTGGGATGAGCAGTTCTTC
cdr3_aa: CASSTPQGWDEQFF

cdr3_length: 18
clone_size: few
j_call: TRBJ1-1
d_call: TRBD1
v_call: TRBV11-2
cdr3_nt: TGTGCCAGCAGCTTGGTGGTAGGGGGCAAAATGAAGAACACTGAAGCTTTCTTT
cdr3_aa: CASSLVVGGKMKNTEAFF

cdr3_length: 12
clone_size: -
j_call: TRBJ1-1
d_call: -
v_call: TRBV18
cdr3_nt: TGTGCCAGCTCACCAGACAGGTATGAAGCTTTCTTT
cdr3_aa: CASSPDRYEAFF

cdr3_length: 16
clone_size: -
j_call: TRBJ2-6
d_call: -
v_call: TRBV4-2
cdr3_nt: TGTGCCAGCAGCCAAGAACGGACTACTGGGGCCAACGTCCTGACTTTC
cdr3_aa: CASSQERTTGANVLTF